This T cell receptor beta chain was sequenced for a study of T cell repertoires in cytomegalovirus infection. Study-level background: Based on public TCR beta signatures, there were indications of CMV infection and of a matching HLA type.

Study-wide results and limits: Individuals carrying CMV plus the relevant HLA were identified by cumulative frequency of public TCR beta families. HLA-C-restricted CMV-specific TCR beta clonotypes were dominant in the ex vivo response.

TCRdb ran MiXCR on the reads and lists one entry per CDR3 protein. There are approximately 750,000 distinct CDR3 sequences in the sample; under 40% occur only once, and more than 2.5% lies in the top ten. The V segment lost 4 bases and the J segment 7 bases; nucleotides outside the gene matches: 4. Germline V gene data show CDR1 as SGHTA and CDR2 as FQGNSA. This CDR3 is built from 13 residues. This clonotype was observed many times. No antigen is known for it. The sequencing input was PBMCs. This chain connects TRBV7-2 to TRBJ1-2; TRBD1 matches 9 bases. This TCR was recovered from a human donor in good health (CMV status not recorded). Some clones in this sample may be carry-over from other donors' samples. CDR3 in amino acids: CASSSTGGPGYTF. CDR3 coding DNA: TGTGCCAGCAGCTCAACAGGGGGCCCTGGCTACACCTTC.